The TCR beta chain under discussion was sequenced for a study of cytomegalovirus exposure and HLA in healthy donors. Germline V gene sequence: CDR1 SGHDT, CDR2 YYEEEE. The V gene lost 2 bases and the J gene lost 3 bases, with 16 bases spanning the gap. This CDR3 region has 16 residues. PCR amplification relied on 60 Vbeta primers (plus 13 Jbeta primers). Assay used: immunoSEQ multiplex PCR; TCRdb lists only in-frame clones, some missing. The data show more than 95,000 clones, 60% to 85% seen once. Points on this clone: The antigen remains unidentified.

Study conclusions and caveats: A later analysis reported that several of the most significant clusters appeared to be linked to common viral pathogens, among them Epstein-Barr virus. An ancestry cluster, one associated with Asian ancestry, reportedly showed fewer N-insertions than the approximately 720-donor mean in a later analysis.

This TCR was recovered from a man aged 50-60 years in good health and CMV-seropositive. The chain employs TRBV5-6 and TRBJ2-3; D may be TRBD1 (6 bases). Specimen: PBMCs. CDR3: CASSFRGVRGTDTQYF. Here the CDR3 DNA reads TGTGCCAGCAGCTTCCGGGGTGTCAGGGGAACAGATACGCAGTATTTT.